This TCR beta chain appears in the sequencing data of a study of shared clonotypes between healthy human individuals. A word on this clone: Its antigen is currently unknown.

Findings and limits, study-wide: Generation probability values for non-shared clonotypes were lower than those for clonotypes shared by all four donors.

V lost 5 bases, J lost 4 bases, and 4 bases stayed unmatched. The CDR3 runs 14 residues. The V gene's germline CDR1 is SEHNR and CDR2 FQNEAQ (reference sequence). Generated by immunoSEQ multiplex PCR, the TCRdb table keeps only in-frame clones and is missing some. This sample has approximately 1,500,000 clones, with 95% to 99% found just once. Sequenced: naive CD4+ T cells sorted from blood. This sample's subset: CD45RA+ positively selected. The sequence came from a man aged 25 to 40 in good health. The genes are TRBV7-9 and TRBJ1-3, with 8 nucleotides matching TRBD1. CDR3 coding DNA: TGTGCCAGCAGCCGACAGGGGTTCGGAAACACCATATATTTT. Translated, it gives CASSRQGFGNTIYF.